The rows below give T cell receptor beta chains drawn from one sample of a study of T cell responses to AZD1222 COVID-19 vaccine. The assay was immunoSEQ multiplex PCR, and TCRdb's table has in-frame clones only and misses some. The sample records around 130,000 clones, approximately 86% being singletons. The source was peripheral blood, collected on day 0 of AZD1222 vaccination. These TCRs come from an adult in good health. Both conserved end residues are part of each CDR3. Clone size is stated in some rows and not others, as once, few, many or a class when expanded.

j_gene | abundance | v_gene | CDR3aa
TRBJ2-7 | . | TRBV30 | CAWSMGEGREQYF
TRBJ1-2 | . | TRBV6-1 | CASSEALEGTNYGYTF
TRBJ1-2 | . | TRBV19 | CASSMGTGSSYGYTF
TRBJ2-3 | . | TRBV3-1/TRBV3-2 | CASSQWQKGLSTDTQYF
TRBJ1-5 | . | TRBV7-2 | CASSPRGAGGNQPQHF
TRBJ1-1 | . | TRBV7-8 | CASTYRVAGTEAFF
TRBJ2-2 | once | TRBV7-6 | CASTLRGGPVGELFF
TRBJ2-2 | few | TRBV7-9 | CASSSTGAGELFF
TRBJ1-5 | . | TRBV27 | CASSLGQGDQPQHF
TRBJ2-3 | . | TRBV2 | CASSEGSIPTDTQYF
TRBJ2-1 | . | TRBV6-4 | CASSDPTVSSYNEQFF
TRBJ1-1 | . | TRBV28 | CASSLLWDRGEFAEAFF
TRBJ2-3 | . | TRBV6-2/TRBV6-3 | CASSQDQTGVDTQYF
TRBJ2-1 | . | TRBV6-4 | CASSDLGTGSYNEQFF
TRBJ2-2 | . | TRBV15 | CATRDRGPDVGELFF
TRBJ1-1 | . | TRBV14 | CASSPQMFERAFF
TRBJ1-2 | . | TRBV12-5 | CASGLPPFRHPNYGYTF
TRBJ1-1 | . | TRBV3-1/TRBV3-2 | CASSEDRTEAFF
TRBJ1-2 | . | TRBV30 | CALSRESGGYTF
TRBJ2-7 | . | TRBV7-2 | CASSFPTPYEQYF
TRBJ1-3 | . | TRBV7-6 | CASSSQPGQGNTIYF
TRBJ2-7 | . | TRBV28 | CASSLIGGVYEQYF
TRBJ2-3 | . | TRBV5-6 | CASTNTGRLADTQYF
TRBJ2-5 | . | TRBV7-3 | CASSFSLQETQYF
TRBJ2-3 | . | TRBV21-1 | CASSKFGGSTDTQYF
TRBJ2-1 | . | TRBV7-2 | CASSLGDRGMYNEQFF
TRBJ1-5 | once | TRBV27 | CASSLVGDQPQHF
TRBJ1-1 | . | TRBV28 | CASSPSGRAELGAFF
TRBJ2-7 | . | TRBV7-2 | CASSPLTYEQYF
TRBJ1-3 | . | TRBV19 | CASSMRRRGIGSGNTIYF
TRBJ2-7 | once | TRBV2 | CASKREVYEQYF
TRBJ2-2 | . | TRBV14 | CASSQGLRNGELFF
TRBJ2-1 | . | TRBV5-6 | CASSADRGIVTYNEQFF
TRBJ1-1 | once | TRBV5-8 | CASSLQRSNTEAFF
TRBJ2-1 | . | TRBV29-1 | CSVRPGGNEQFF
TRBJ1-2 | . | TRBV4-2 | CASSQGRQGDYGYTF
TRBJ2-2 | . | TRBV27 | CASSLGGIANTGELFF
TRBJ2-7 | . | TRBV5-4 | CASSLAEDSSYEQYF
TRBJ2-7 | . | TRBV30 | CAWSYLGSSYEQYF
TRBJ2-7 | . | TRBV5-4 | CASSPRTSGRSYEQYF